This TCR beta chain emerged from a study of cytomegalovirus exposure and HLA in healthy donors. V was shortened by 0 bases and J by 8 bases, with 10 bases between the two germline ends. Germline V gene data show CDR1 as LGHNA and CDR2 as YSLEER. This CDR3 region has 13 residues. Study outcomes and limitations: While the bulk of TCR sequences proved rare, some public TCRs turned up in many donors.

13 Jbeta primers and 60 Vbeta primers were used for the PCR. Sequencing was performed with immunoSEQ multiplex PCR; in TCRdb, only in-frame clones are kept and a portion is missing. The table records more than 130,000 clones, about 80% of them present only once. Concerning this clone itself: The antigen remains undetermined.

The V call is TRBV4-3, the J call TRBJ1-2, with a possible D match to TRBD1 (6 bases). The TCR sequence derives from a male donor in good health and CMV-seronegative. The sequencing sample was made of PBMCs. The CDR3 DNA reads TGCGCCAGCAGCCAAGAAGGGGGGGGCGGCTACACCTTC. Amino acids: CASSQEGGGGYTF.